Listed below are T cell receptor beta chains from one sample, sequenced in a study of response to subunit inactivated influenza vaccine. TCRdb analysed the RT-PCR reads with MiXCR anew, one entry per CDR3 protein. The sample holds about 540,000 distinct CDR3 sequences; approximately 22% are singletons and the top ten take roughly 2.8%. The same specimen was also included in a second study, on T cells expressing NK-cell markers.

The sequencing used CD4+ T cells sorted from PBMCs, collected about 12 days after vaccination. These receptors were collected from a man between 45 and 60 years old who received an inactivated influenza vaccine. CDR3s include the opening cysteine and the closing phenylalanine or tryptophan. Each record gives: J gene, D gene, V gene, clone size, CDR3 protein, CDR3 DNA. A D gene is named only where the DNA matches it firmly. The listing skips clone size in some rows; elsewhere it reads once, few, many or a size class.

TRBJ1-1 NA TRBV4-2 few CASSLRQASNTEAFF TGTGCCAGCAGCCTCCGACAGGCCTCCAACACTGAAGCTTTCTTT
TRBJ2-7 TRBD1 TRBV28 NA CASSTRTGTNEQYF TGTGCCAGCAGCACTCGGACAGGGACCAACGAGCAGTACTTC
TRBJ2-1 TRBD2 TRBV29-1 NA CSVEDLQRGAYNEQFF TGCAGCGTTGAAGACCTACAGCGGGGGGCCTACAATGAGCAGTTCTTC
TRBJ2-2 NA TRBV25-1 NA CASKSGLTGELFF TGTGCCAGCAAATCGGGGCTCACCGGGGAGCTGTTTTTT
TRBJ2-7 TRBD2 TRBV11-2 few CASSLGGTSGYEQYF TGTGCCAGCAGCTTAGGTGGGACTAGCGGCTACGAGCAGTACTTC
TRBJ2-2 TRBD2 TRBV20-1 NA CSATRAGGQTGELFF TGCAGTGCTACTCGAGCGGGAGGGCAAACCGGGGAGCTGTTTTTT
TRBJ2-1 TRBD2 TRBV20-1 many CSGEGLAGGPYNEQFF TGCAGTGGCGAGGGACTAGCGGGAGGACCCTACAATGAGCAGTTCTTC
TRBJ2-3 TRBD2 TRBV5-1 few CASSLDGGRAPTDTQYF TGCGCCAGCAGCTTGGACGGCGGGAGGGCGCCCACAGATACGCAGTATTTT
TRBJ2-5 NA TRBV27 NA CASSPRGEWETQYF TGTGCCAGCAGCCCGCGGGGTGAATGGGAGACCCAGTACTTC
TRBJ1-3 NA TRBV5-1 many CASSLAGTGNTIYF TGTGCCAGCAGCTTGGCAGGGACTGGAAACACCATATATTTT
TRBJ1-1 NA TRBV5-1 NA CASSSLDGNTEAFF TGCGCCAGCAGCTCGCTCGACGGGAACACTGAAGCTTTCTTT
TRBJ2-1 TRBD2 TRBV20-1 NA CSARGGGTYNEQFF TGCAGTGCTAGAGGGGGGGGTACCTACAATGAGCAGTTCTTC
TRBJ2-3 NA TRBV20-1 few CSVFPGHRTDTQYF TGCAGTGTCTTTCCGGGACATCGCACAGATACGCAGTATTTT
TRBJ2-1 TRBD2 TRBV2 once CASTGLAGLNEQFF TGTGCCAGCACCGGACTAGCGGGACTCAATGAGCAGTTCTTC
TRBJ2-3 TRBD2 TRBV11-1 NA CASSKGLAGEADTQYF TGTGCCAGCAGCAAGGGACTAGCGGGAGAAGCAGATACGCAGTATTTT
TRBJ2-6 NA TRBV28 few CAVRDTLSGANVLTF TGTGCCGTCCGGGACACCCTCTCTGGGGCCAACGTCCTGACTTTC
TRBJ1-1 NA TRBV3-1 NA CASSQGRRKGEAFF TGTGCCAGCAGCCAAGGAAGAAGGAAGGGTGAAGCTTTCTTT
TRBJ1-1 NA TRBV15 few CATSRVGMNTEAFF TGTGCCACCAGCAGAGTGGGCATGAACACTGAAGCTTTCTTT
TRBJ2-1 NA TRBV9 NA CASSVEGSYNEQFF TGTGCCAGCAGCGTTGAGGGGTCCTACAATGAGCAGTTCTTC
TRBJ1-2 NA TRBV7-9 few CASSAVGGLFNYGYTF TGTGCCAGCAGCGCCGTGGGGGGCCTATTTAACTATGGCTACACCTTC
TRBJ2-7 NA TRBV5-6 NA CASSLYLAARYEQYF TGTGCCAGCAGCTTATATTTAGCGGCTCGCTACGAGCAGTACTTC
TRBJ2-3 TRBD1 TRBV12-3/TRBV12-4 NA CASSLGGEPTDTQYF TGTGCCAGCAGCCTAGGGGGCGAACCCACAGATACGCAGTATTTT
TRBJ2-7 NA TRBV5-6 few CASSTGSYEQYF TGTGCCAGCAGCACGGGGAGCTACGAGCAGTACTTC
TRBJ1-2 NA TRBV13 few CASSRDTDYGYTF TGTGCCAGCAGCCGAGACACGGACTATGGCTACACCTTC
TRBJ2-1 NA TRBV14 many CASSRPGGWSYNEQFF TGTGCCAGCAGCCGGCCAGGCGGATGGTCCTACAATGAGCAGTTCTTC
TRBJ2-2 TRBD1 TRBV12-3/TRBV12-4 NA CASSLQGAIAGELFF TGTGCCAGCAGTTTACAGGGGGCGATAGCCGGGGAGCTGTTTTTT
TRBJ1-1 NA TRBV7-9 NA CASSLGRTENTEAFF TGTGCCAGCAGCTTAGGGAGGACAGAGAACACTGAAGCTTTCTTT
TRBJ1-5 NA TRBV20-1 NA CSAMGGQPQHF TGCAGTGCAATGGGGGGGCAGCCCCAGCATTTT
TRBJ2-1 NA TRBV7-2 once CASSFSSPSYNEQFF TGTGCCAGCAGCTTCAGCAGCCCCTCCTACAATGAGCAGTTCTTC
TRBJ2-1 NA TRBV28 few CASSSSGQEQFF TGTGCCAGCAGTTCGTCGGGCCAGGAGCAGTTCTTC
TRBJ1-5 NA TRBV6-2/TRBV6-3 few CASSPDGVNQPQHF TGTGCCAGCAGTCCCGACGGGGTTAATCAGCCCCAGCATTTT
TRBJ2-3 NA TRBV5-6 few CASSLAPTVTDTQYF TGTGCCAGCAGCTTGGCCCCAACTGTCACAGATACGCAGTATTTT
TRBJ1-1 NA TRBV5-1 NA CASSLGWGTNTEAFF TGCGCCAGCAGCTTGGGCTGGGGGACGAACACTGAAGCTTTCTTT
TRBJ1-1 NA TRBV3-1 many CASSRSGTEAFF TGTGCCAGCAGCCGATCTGGAACTGAAGCTTTCTTT
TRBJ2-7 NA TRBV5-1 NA CASSLVGDTNYEQYF TGCGCCAGCAGCTTGGTAGGGGACACAAACTACGAGCAGTACTTC
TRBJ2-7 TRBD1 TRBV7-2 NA CASSSDRVSSYEQYF TGTGCCAGCAGTTCTGACAGGGTGAGCTCCTACGAGCAGTACTTC
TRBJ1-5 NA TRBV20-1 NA CSARGPGNYQPQHF TGCAGTGCTAGAGGTCCAGGGAACTATCAGCCCCAGCATTTT
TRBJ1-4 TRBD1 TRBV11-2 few CASSLVPGQGNEKLFF TGTGCCAGCAGCTTAGTGCCGGGACAGGGGAATGAAAAACTGTTTTTT
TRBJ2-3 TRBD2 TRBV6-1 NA CASRRTSGSADTQYF TGTGCCAGCAGGAGGACTAGCGGGAGTGCAGATACGCAGTATTTT
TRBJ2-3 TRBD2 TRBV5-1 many CASSLVVAGDTQYF TGCGCCAGCAGCTTGGTCGTAGCGGGAGATACGCAGTATTTT
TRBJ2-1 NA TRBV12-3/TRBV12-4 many CASSPRDEQFF TGTGCCAGCAGCCCAAGAGATGAGCAGTTCTTC
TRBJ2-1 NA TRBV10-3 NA CATGDSYTQFF TGTGCCACGGGCGACAGTTACACGCAGTTCTTC
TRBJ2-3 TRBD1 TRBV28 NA CASTGQGIDTQYF TGTGCCAGCACGGGACAGGGTATAGATACGCAGTATTTT
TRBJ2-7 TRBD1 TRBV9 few CASSKQTGQNSYEQYF TGTGCCAGCAGCAAACAGACAGGGCAGAACTCCTACGAGCAGTACTTC
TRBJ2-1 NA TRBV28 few CASRLQGGEQFF TGTGCCAGCAGACTTCAAGGCGGTGAGCAGTTCTTC
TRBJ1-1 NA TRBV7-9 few CASSLDGGLNTEAFF TGTGCCAGCAGCCTGGACGGAGGACTGAACACTGAAGCTTTCTTT
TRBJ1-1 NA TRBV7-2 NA CASSPKGTEAFF TGTGCCAGCAGCCCTAAGGGGACTGAAGCTTTCTTT
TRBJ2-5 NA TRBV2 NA CASSRGLSQETQYF TGTGCCAGTTCACGGGGGCTCTCTCAAGAGACCCAGTACTTC
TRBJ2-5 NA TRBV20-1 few CSARDLRGTTQETQYF TGCAGTGCTAGAGATCTTCGGGGGACAACTCAAGAGACCCAGTACTTC
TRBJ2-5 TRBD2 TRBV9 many CASSGRTSGSRETQYF TGTGCCAGCAGCGGCCGGACTAGCGGGAGTCGAGAGACCCAGTACTTC
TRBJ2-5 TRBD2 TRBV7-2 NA CASSARRGETQYF TGTGCCAGCAGTGCCAGGCGGGGGGAGACCCAGTACTTC
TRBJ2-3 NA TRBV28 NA CASSWGSTDTQYF TGTGCCAGCAGTTGGGGCAGCACAGATACGCAGTATTTT